The 25 T cell receptor beta chains given below trace back to one sample, sequenced in a study of shared clonotypes between healthy human individuals. Some clones are missing from TCRdb's copy, which holds only in-frame ones; the method was immunoSEQ multiplex PCR. The sample has about 2.4 million clones; roughly 93% are singletons. Input material: naive CD4+ T cells from PBMCs. Subset defined: CD45RA+ positively selected. The origin of the receptors is a man younger than 30 in good health. Some clones in this sample may be carry-over from other donors' samples.

The V call is TRBV4-3, the J call TRBJ2-3, with D unresolved. The CDR3 consists of 13 residues. The germline V gene has CDR1 LGHNA and CDR2 YSLEER. V lost 1 base and J lost 4, with 6 bases in between. CDR3 in DNA: TGCGCCAGCAGCCAAGTCCCCCCAGATACGCAGTATTTT. Amino acids: CASSQVPPDTQYF.

The V and J genes are TRBV18 and TRBJ2-7, with 7 bases matching TRBD2. This CDR3 has 16 residues. Trimming at V came to 2 bases and at J to 6 bases, leaving 13 bases not matched to a gene. Germline V gene sequence: CDR1 KGHSH, CDR2 LQKENI. The CDR3 coding sequence is TGTGCCAGCTCACCAAGAGTCAATAGCGGGTACCCCGAGCAGTACTTC. Translating gives CASSPRVNSGYPEQYF.

On this clone: The sample carries other DNA sequences with the same CDR3. CDR3 DNA sequence: TGTGCCAGCAGTTCGGGTTACGAGCAGTACTTC. Its protein is CASSSGYEQYF. J is TRBJ2-7 and V is TRBV28; unclear D gene. This CDR3 comprises 11 residues. Germline lookup yields CDR1 MDHEN and CDR2 SYDVKM. Trimming took 4 bases from V and 4 from J, leaving 5 bases between them.

This chain connects TRBV5-1 to TRBJ1-4; no clear D gene. This CDR3 region has 16 residues. Trimming removed 5 bases at V and 0 bases at J, with 14 bases between. Germline V gene data show CDR1 as SGHRS and CDR2 as YFSETQ. CDR3 bases: TGCGCCAGCAGAACCCGGACGGACGCAACTAATGAAAAACTGTTTTTT. This codes for CASRTRTDATNEKLFF. The variable domain in full, with the rest retrieved from reference TRBV5-1 and TRBJ1-4, is KAGVTQTPRYLIKTRGQQVTLSCSPISGHRSVSWYQQTPGQGLQFLFEYFSETQRNKGNFPGRFSGRQFSNSRSEMNVSTLELGDSALYLCASRTRTDATNEKLFFGSGTQLSVL.

CDR3 protein: CASSPTVHTGELFF. The CDR3 nucleotides are TGTGCCAGCTCCCCGACAGTCCACACCGGGGAGCTGTTTTTT. The chain uses TRBV18 and TRBJ2-2; tentatively, D is TRBD1 (5 bases). This CDR3 comprises 14 residues. Trimming pared 6 bases from V and 3 bases from J, leaving 11 bases between. Germline V CDR1 and CDR2: KGHSH, LQKENI. Supplemented by reference TRBV18 and TRBJ2-2, the full variable domain reads NAGVMQNPRHLVRRRGQEARLRCSPMKGHSHVYWYRQLPEEGLKFMVYLQKENIIDESGMPKERFSAEFPKEGPSILRIQQVVRGDSAAYFCASSPTVHTGELFFGEGSRLTVL.

The chain carries TRBV6-5 and TRBJ2-3; D is uncertain. Germline values: CDR1 MNHEY, CDR2 SVGAGI. CDR3 length: 15 residues. The ends were cut back, 2 bases at V and 2 bases at J, with 11 bases in the middle. The CDR3 DNA reads TGTGCCAGCAGTTACGGGCCGGAGAACACAGATACGCAGTATTTT. Protein product: CASSYGPENTDTQYF.

This chain connects TRBV5-6 to TRBJ1-3; TRBD1 is a possible D gene (5 bases). The CDR3 is made up of 12 amino acids. V lost 4 bases and J lost 4, with 6 bases in between. CDR1 is SGHDT, CDR2 YYEEEE, per germline. The CDR3 sequence is CASSNRGNTIYF. For the CDR3, the DNA is TGTGCCAGCAGCAACAGGGGAAACACCATATATTTT.

V gene TRBV6-6 combines with J gene TRBJ2-3, with D perhaps being TRBD1 or TRBD2 (5 bases each). The CDR3 has 13 residues. The germline CDR1 and CDR2 sequences are MNHNY and SVGAGI (reference sequence). Trimming left V 4 bases short and J 4 bases short, with 9 bases between. CDR3 in amino acids: CASSWGTADTQYF. The CDR3 DNA sequence: TGTGCCAGCAGTTGGGGGACGGCAGATACGCAGTATTTT.

The J gene is TRBJ2-5, the V gene TRBV5-1; D unresolved. Trimming pared 0 bases from V and 2 bases from J, leaving 14 bases between. Germline V CDR1 and CDR2: SGHRS, YFSETQ. This CDR3 contains 16 residues. The CDR3 region has the DNA TGCGCCAGCAGCTTGGCCCCACTCGGAAGGCAAGAGACCCAGTACTTC. It specifies CASSLAPLGRQETQYF.

This sequence joins TRBV7-2 and TRBJ2-1; D gene uncertain. The CDR3 is made up of 13 amino acids. Germline-derived CDR1 and CDR2 are SGHTA and FQGNSA. Trimming cost V 5 bases and J 9 bases, with 14 bases left between them. CDR3 loop: CASSAGSISEQFF. The CDR3 nucleotides are TGTGCCAGCAGCGCCGGGTCGATAAGTGAGCAGTTCTTC.

The chain employs TRBV7-2 and TRBJ2-1; 9 positions match TRBD2. V shed 3 bases, J shed 10 bases, and the junction held 7 bases outside the gene matches. Germline V gene lookup returns CDR1 SGHTA and CDR2 FQGNSA. There are 14 residues in the CDR3. CDR3 DNA: TGTGCCAGCAGCTTGCGCGGGAGGGGGAGCGAGCAGTTCTTC. Amino acid sequence: CASSLRGRGSEQFF.

This rearrangement joins TRBV28 to TRBJ2-3, with D maybe TRBD2 (6 bases). Germline V gene data show CDR1 as MDHEN and CDR2 as SYDVKM. CDR3 length: 14 amino acids. V shed 10 bases and J shed 2 bases, with 16 bases lying between them. CDR3 bases: TGTGCCACCCGACCAGCGGGCTCCACAGATACGCAGTATTTT. It encodes CATRPAGSTDTQYF. The full variable domain, with the rest looked up from reference TRBV28 and TRBJ2-3, is DVKVTQSSRYLVKRTGEKVFLECVQDMDHENMFWYRQDPGLGLRLIYFSYDVKMKEKGDIPEGYSVSREKKERFSLILESASTNQTSMYLCATRPAGSTDTQYFGPGTRLTVL.

The V call is TRBV29-1, the J call TRBJ2-3; D may be TRBD2 (6 bases). Trimming removed 4 bases at V and 2 bases at J, with 10 bases between. The CDR3 is made up of 13 amino acids. The germline CDR1 and CDR2 sequences are SQVTM and ANQGSEA. The CDR3 here is CSVGREDTDTQYF. In DNA, the CDR3 is TGCAGCGTTGGGAGGGAAGACACAGATACGCAGTATTTT.

The V and J genes are TRBV4-2 and TRBJ2-7; TRBD2 agrees at 13 bases. V lost 8 bases to trimming and J lost 3 bases; unmatched junction nucleotides: 4. This CDR3 comprises 14 residues. The V gene's germline CDR1 is LGHNA and CDR2 YNFKEQ. CDR3 sequence (DNA): TGTGCCAGCGGACTAGCGGGAGAGATCTACGAGCAGTACTTC. It is translated as CASGLAGEIYEQYF.

The chain carries TRBV11-3 and TRBJ2-7; D not resolved. Germline lookup yields CDR1 SGHNT and CDR2 YENEEA. V was clipped by 2 bases and J by 6 bases, with 11 bases between them. CDR3 length: 13 amino acids. The CDR3 DNA reads as TGTGCCAGCAGCTTAAGGCCCCAAACCGAGCAGTACTTC. Protein product: CASSLRPQTEQYF.

This sequence joins TRBV7-3 and TRBJ2-7; 9 nucleotides align to TRBD2. Germline trimming cut 2 bases from V and 6 bases from J; bases unmatched to any gene: 8. This CDR3 is 15 amino acids long. The germline gives CDR1 SGHTA, CDR2 FQGTGA. CDR3 protein: CASSLDAGGGTEQYF. The CDR3 DNA sequence: TGTGCCAGCAGCTTAGATGCGGGAGGGGGGACCGAGCAGTACTTC.

V usage is TRBV18 and J usage is TRBJ1-2, with 9 bases identical to TRBD1. Trimming at V came to 3 bases and at J to 4 bases, leaving 6 bases not matched to a gene. Germline assignment: CDR1 KGHSH and CDR2 LQKENI. The CDR3 has 15 amino acids. The CDR3: CASSPSTGGLYGYTF. The CDR3 coding sequence is TGTGCCAGCTCACCGTCGACAGGGGGGCTCTATGGCTACACCTTC.

V is TRBV7-8 and J is TRBJ2-2, with TRBD2 identical over 10 bases. Germline trimming cut 5 bases from V and 6 bases from J; bases unmatched to any gene: 3. Germline-derived CDR1 and CDR2 are SGHVS and FQNEAQ. CDR3 length: 14 amino acids. CDR3 DNA sequence: TGTGCCAGCAGCCCAAGCGGGAGGGCCGGGGAGCTGTTTTTT. Translation: CASSPSGRAGELFF.

In regard to this clone: The same CDR3 also results from other DNA sequences found in this sample. The CDR3 sequence is CASSPRTGGDQPQHF. The CDR3 bases are TGTGCCAGCTCACCCAGGACAGGGGGCGATCAGCCCCAGCATTTT. V gene TRBV18 combines with J gene TRBJ1-5, with TRBD1 identical over 11 bases. The CDR3 is 15 amino acids. J lost 5 bases, V lost 3 bases, and 3 bases had no gene match. The germline gives CDR1 KGHSH, CDR2 LQKENI.

The chain couples TRBV6-6 to TRBJ2-7; D possibly corresponds to TRBD1 (6 bases). From germline, CDR1 is MNHNY and CDR2 SVGAGI (reference sequence). Trimming took 2 bases from V and 6 from J, leaving 11 bases between them. CDR3 length equals 13 residues. CDR3 in DNA: TGTGCCAGCAGTTACCAAACAGGGTTCGAGCAGTACTTC. Translation: CASSYQTGFEQYF.

V is TRBV7-3 and J is TRBJ2-3; D call uncertain. Trimming cost V 5 bases and J 6 bases, with 12 bases left between them. The CDR3 consists of 13 residues. Germline CDR1 and CDR2: SGHTA and FQGTGA. CDR3 residues: CASSHESGDTQYF. Written as DNA, the CDR3 is TGTGCCAGCAGCCACGAGAGTGGGGATACGCAGTATTTT.

The CDR3 here is CASSQEVEQYF. The CDR3 DNA follows: TGTGCCAGCAGCCAAGAGGTGGAGCAGTACTTC. This chain connects TRBV7-2 to TRBJ2-7, with D uncertain. The CDR3 is 11 residues long. Germline loops: CDR1 SGHTA, CDR2 FQGNSA. Trimming shortened V by 5 bases and J by 7 bases, and 9 bases separated the two germline ends.

This clone was found a few times. V and J are TRBV7-9 and TRBJ2-2; a possible D gene is TRBD2 (7 bases). CDR1 and CDR2 from the germline V gene are SEHNR and FQNEAQ (reference sequence). The CDR3 consists of 14 residues. The V and J ends lost 10 bases and 2 bases respectively, with 14 bases between them. In DNA form, the CDR3 reads TGTGCCAAGGGAGGGACATCCAACACCGGGGAGCTGTTTTTT. The encoded protein is CAKGGTSNTGELFF.

The chain recombines TRBV10-3 with TRBJ1-3; the D gene is possibly TRBD1 (5 bases). Germline CDR1 is ENHRY and CDR2 is SYGVKD. The germline V and J ends were trimmed by 2 bases and 4 bases, with 12 bases remaining between them. CDR3 length: 15 residues. For the CDR3, the DNA is TGTGCCATCAGTGAGACAGCAGGGCTCGGAAACACCATATATTTT. Translated: CAISETAGLGNTIYF.

V and J are TRBV19 and TRBJ1-3; no firm D call. CDR3 length equals 15 residues. Trimming left V 5 bases short and J 1 base short, with 12 bases between. Germline V lookup: CDR1 LNHDA, CDR2 SQIVND (reference sequence). CDR3 protein: CASSAGLESGNTIYF. For the CDR3, the DNA is TGTGCCAGTAGTGCCGGCCTTGAGTCTGGAAACACCATATATTTT.